This T cell receptor beta chain was captured by sequencing in a study of OX40 agonist ivuxolimab in advanced cancers. The method was immunoSEQ multiplex PCR; TCRdb's version includes in-frame clones alone and lacks a portion of them. The table shows fewer than 50,000 clones, with approximately 90% occurring only once. The V gene end was trimmed by 4 bases and the J gene end by 0 bases; junction bases not matched to a gene: 0. Germline CDR1 reads LNHNV; CDR2 reads YYDKDF (reference sequence). CDR3 length: 15 amino acids. This clone ranks as medium-sized (0.01 to 0.1%). V usage is TRBV15 and J usage is TRBJ2-6; TRBD1 aligns across 7 bases. This TCR was recovered from an adult with an advanced solid tumor such as melanoma, head and neck, liver or kidney cancer. Here the sequenced sample was CD4+ or CD8+ T cells sorted from blood, taken in a trial of the OX40 agonist ivuxolimab. The CDR3 region has the DNA TGTGCCACCAGCACAGGGGGCTCTGGGGCCAACGTCCTGACTTTC. Protein product: CATSTGGSGANVLTF. The variable domain in full, with the rest retrieved from reference TRBV15 and TRBJ2-6, is DAMVIQNPRYQVTQFGKPVTLSCSQTLNHNVMYWYQQKSSQAPKLLFHYYDKDFNNEADTPDNFQSRRPNTSFCFLDIRSPGLGDTAMYLCATSTGGSGANVLTFGAGSRLTVL.